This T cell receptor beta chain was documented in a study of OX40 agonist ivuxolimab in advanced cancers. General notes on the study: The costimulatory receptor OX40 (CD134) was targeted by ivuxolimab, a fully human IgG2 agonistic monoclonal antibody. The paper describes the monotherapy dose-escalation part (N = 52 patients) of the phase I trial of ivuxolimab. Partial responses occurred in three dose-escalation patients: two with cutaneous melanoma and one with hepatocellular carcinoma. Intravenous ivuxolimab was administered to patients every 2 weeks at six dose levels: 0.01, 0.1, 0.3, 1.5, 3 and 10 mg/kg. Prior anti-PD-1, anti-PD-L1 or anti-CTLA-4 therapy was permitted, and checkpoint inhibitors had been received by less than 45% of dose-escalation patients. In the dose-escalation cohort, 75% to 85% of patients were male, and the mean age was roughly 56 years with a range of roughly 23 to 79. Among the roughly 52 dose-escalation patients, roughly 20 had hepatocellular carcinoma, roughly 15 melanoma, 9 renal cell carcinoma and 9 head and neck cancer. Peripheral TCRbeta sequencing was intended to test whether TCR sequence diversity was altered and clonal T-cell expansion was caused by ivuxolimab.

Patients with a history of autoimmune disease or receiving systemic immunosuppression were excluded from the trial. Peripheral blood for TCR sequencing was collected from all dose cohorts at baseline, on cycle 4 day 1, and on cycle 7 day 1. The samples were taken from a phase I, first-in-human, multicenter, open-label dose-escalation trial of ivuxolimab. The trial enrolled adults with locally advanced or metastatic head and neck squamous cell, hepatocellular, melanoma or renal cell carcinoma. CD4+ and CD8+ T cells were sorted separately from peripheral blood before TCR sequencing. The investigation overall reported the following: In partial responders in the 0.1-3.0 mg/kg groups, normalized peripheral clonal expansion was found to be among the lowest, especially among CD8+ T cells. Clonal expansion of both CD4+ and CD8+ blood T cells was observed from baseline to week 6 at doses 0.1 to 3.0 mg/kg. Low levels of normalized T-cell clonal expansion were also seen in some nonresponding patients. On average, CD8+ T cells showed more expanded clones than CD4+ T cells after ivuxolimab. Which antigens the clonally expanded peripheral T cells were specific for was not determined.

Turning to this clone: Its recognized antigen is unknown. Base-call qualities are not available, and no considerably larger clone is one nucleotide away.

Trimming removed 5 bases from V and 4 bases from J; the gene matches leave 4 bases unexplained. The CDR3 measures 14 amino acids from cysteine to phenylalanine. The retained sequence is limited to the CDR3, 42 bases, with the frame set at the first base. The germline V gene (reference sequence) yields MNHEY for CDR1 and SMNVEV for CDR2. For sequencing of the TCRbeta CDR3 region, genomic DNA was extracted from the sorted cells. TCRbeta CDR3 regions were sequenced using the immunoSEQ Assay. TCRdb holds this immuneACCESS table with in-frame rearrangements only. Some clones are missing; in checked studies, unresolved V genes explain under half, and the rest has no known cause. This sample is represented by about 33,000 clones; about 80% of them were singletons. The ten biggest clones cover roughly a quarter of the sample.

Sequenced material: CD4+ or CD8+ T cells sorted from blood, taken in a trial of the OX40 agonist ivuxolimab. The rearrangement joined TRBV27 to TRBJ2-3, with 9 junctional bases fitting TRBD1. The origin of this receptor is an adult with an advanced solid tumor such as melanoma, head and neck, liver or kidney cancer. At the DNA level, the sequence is TGTGCCAGCAGTAGGAGGACAGGGGCAGATACGCAGTATTTT. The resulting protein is CASSRRTGADTQYF.